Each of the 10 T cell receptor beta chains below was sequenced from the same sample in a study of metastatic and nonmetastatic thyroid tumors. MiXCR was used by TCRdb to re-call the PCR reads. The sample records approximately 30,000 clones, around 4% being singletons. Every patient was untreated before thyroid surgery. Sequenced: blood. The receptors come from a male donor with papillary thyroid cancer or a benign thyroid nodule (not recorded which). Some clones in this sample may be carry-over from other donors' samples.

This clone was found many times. The CDR3: CASSPDRGLNEQYF. In nucleotides, the CDR3 is TGTGCCAGCAGCCCGGACAGGGGGCTAAACGAGCAGTACTTC. J is TRBJ2-7 and V is TRBV13; 11 bases agree with TRBD1. The CDR3 loop spans 14 amino acids. With V trimmed by 5 bases and J by 5 bases, 5 bases remained unmatched. Germline V gene sequence: CDR1 PRHDT, CDR2 FYEKMQ (reference sequence).

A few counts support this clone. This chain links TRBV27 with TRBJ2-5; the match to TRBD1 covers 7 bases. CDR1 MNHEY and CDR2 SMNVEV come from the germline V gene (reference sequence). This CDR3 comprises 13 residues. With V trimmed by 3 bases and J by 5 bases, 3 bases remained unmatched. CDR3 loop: CASSLTGWETQYF. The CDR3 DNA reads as TGTGCCAGCAGTTTGACAGGGTGGGAGACCCAGTACTTC.

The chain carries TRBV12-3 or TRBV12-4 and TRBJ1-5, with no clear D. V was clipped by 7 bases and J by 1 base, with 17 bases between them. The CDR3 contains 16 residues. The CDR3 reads CASTPPTLGSNQPQHF. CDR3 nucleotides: TGTGCCAGCACCCCCCCGACTCTTGGGAGCAATCAGCCCCAGCATTTT.

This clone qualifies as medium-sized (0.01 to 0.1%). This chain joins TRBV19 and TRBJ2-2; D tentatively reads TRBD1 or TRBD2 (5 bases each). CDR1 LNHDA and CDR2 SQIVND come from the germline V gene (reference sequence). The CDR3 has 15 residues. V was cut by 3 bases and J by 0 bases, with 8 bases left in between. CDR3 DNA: TGTGCCAGTAGTATGTTGGGGGCGAACACCGGGGAGCTGTTTTTT. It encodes CASSMLGANTGELFF.

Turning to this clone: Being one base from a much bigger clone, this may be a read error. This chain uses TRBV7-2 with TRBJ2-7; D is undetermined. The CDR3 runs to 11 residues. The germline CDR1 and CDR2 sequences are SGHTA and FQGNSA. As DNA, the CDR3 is TGTGTCAGCAGCTCATCCTACGAGCAGCACTTC. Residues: CVSSSSYEQHF.

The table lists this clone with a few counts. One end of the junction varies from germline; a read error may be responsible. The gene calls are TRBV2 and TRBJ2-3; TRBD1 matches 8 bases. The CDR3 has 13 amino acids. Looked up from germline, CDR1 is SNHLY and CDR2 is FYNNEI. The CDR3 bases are TGTGCCAGCAGCGGAGACGGGACAGGTACGCAGTATTTT. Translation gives CASSGDGTGTQYF.

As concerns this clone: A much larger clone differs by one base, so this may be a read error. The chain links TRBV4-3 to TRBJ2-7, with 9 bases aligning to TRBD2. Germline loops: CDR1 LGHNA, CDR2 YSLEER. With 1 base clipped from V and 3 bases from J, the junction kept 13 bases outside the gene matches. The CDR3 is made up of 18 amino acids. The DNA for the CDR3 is TGCGCCAGCAGCCAAGCTGGGACTAGCTGGAGACTCTTCTACGAGCAGTACTTC. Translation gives CASSQAGTSWRLFYEQYF.

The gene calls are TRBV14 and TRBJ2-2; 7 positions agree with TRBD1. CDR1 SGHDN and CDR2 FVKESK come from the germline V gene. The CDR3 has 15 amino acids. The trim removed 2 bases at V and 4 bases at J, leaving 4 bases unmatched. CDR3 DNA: TGTGCCAGCAGCCAAAGGGGGCTCGGCACCGGGGAGCTGTTTTTT. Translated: CASSQRGLGTGELFF.

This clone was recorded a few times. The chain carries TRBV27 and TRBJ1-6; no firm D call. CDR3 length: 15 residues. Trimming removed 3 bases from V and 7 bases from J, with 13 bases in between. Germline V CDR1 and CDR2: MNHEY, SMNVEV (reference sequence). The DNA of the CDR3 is TGTGCCAGCAGTTTCGTAAGGGCCTCGAATTCACCCCTCCACTTT. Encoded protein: CASSFVRASNSPLHF.

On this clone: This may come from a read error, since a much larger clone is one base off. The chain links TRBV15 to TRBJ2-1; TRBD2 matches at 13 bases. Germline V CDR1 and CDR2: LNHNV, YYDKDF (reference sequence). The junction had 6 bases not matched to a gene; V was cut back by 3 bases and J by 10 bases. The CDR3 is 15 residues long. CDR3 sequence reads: CATSSGTSGAGEQFF. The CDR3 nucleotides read TGTGCCACCAGCAGTGGGACTAGCGGGGCAGGCGAGCAGTTCTTC.